This section outlines one T cell receptor beta chain sequence together with its context. As yet, its antigen is unknown. The sample comes from a study of monozygotic twins with inflammatory bowel disease. Broader study findings: Part of the variability in patient repertoires may have come from differing immunosuppressive treatments. Compared with healthy co-twins, IBD patients showed reduced TCRbeta repertoire diversity by inverse Simpson.

Added by template switching were UMIs that each held a 6-nucleotide sample barcode. TCRdb reprocessed the 5' RACE reads, keeping one entry per CDR3 protein, no DNA. Its table records approximately 400,000 distinct CDR3 sequences. The CDR3 extends over 12 amino acids. Germline values: CDR1 ENHRY, CDR2 SYGVKD. The sample comprised blood. The receptor was derived from a human donor with ulcerative colitis or Crohn's disease, or a healthy co-twin of an affected twin (not recorded which). This chain uses TRBV10-3 with TRBJ1-2; the D gene TCRdb calls, TRBD1, cannot be checked with no DNA. The CDR3 sequence: CASRGQGIGYTF.